The rows below give T cell receptor beta chains drawn from one sample of a study of shared clonotypes between healthy human individuals. TCRdb's copy holds only in-frame clones and misses some; the assay was immunoSEQ multiplex PCR. The table lists around 700,000 clones, about 74% of them singletons, with under 2% in the top ten. What was sequenced was memory CD4+ T cells sorted from blood. These receptors were obtained from a woman in her 30s in good health. CDR3s include the opening cysteine and the closing phenylalanine or tryptophan. D genes are given only for firm matches. Rows give clone size only sometimes, using once, few, many, or a class for an expanded clone.

V gene	D gene	clone size	J gene	CDR3 DNA	CDR3 protein
TRBV19	NA	NA	TRBJ2-2	TGTGCCAGTAGTATTGCCGCGGCGAACACCGGGGAGCTGTTTTTT	CASSIAAANTGELFF
TRBV7-2	TRBD2	NA	TRBJ2-7	TGTGCCAGCAGCTTAGCCGGGACTAGCGGGAGGCAGTCCGAGCAGTACTTC	CASSLAGTSGRQSEQYF
TRBV10-3	NA	NA	TRBJ2-3	TGTGCCATCAGTGACTCCCGGAATACGCAGTATTTT	CAISDSRNTQYF
TRBV5-1	TRBD2	NA	TRBJ2-1	TGCGCCAGCACACTAGCGGGAGGTCGCTCCTACAATGAGCAGTTCTTC	CASTLAGGRSYNEQFF
TRBV7-3	NA	NA	TRBJ1-5	TGTGCCAGCAGCTCCCGCCGCCATCAGCCCCAGCATTTT	CASSSRRHQPQHF
TRBV7-9	TRBD2	NA	TRBJ2-2	TGTGCCAGCAGCTTAGAATCCCTAGCGGGCGGGGAGCTGTTTTTT	CASSLESLAGGELFF
TRBV5-5	NA	NA	TRBJ2-6	TGTGCCAGCAGCTTGGGGGAGAGCTCTGGGGCCAACGTCCTGACTTTC	CASSLGESSGANVLTF
TRBV6-1	NA	NA	TRBJ1-2	TGTGCCAGCAGTGAATCCCCAGGAAGCCCATATGGCTACACCTTC	CASSESPGSPYGYTF
TRBV19	TRBD1	NA	TRBJ2-3	TGTGCCAGTAGTACCGGGGGGACAGGGGGTACGCAGTATTTT	CASSTGGTGGTQYF
TRBV7-3	NA	NA	TRBJ2-1	TGTGCCAGCAGCTTATCTTCGGGCGGGGATGGGAATGAGCAGTTCTTC	CASSLSSGGDGNEQFF
TRBV7-3	NA	many	TRBJ2-5	TGTGCCAGCAGCTCGGGGGCACAAGAGACCCAGTACTTC	CASSSGAQETQYF
TRBV7-9	TRBD1	many	TRBJ2-3	TGTGCCAGCAGCTTATTGGGACAGGGTATGGATACGCAGTATTTT	CASSLLGQGMDTQYF
TRBV6-1	NA	NA	TRBJ2-1	TGTGCCAGCAGTGAAGACTTCATTACCCCCTACAATGAGCAGTTCTTC	CASSEDFITPYNEQFF
TRBV28	TRBD1	few	TRBJ1-2	TGTGCCAGCAGGGGCCACACAGGGGCCTATGGCTACACCTTC	CASRGHTGAYGYTF
TRBV19	NA	few	TRBJ2-5	TGTGCCAGTAGTCTCGGAACAGGGAGCGGAAAGACCCAGTACTTC	CASSLGTGSGKTQYF
TRBV5-1	NA	once	TRBJ1-3	TGCGCCAGCAGCTTGGGTTCCGATGGAAACACCATATATTTT	CASSLGSDGNTIYF
TRBV19	TRBD2	NA	TRBJ2-1	TGTGCCAGTAGTCGGAGGACTAGCGGGACCAATGAGCAGTTCTTC	CASSRRTSGTNEQFF
TRBV6-5	NA	NA	TRBJ1-5	TGTGCCAGCAGGGCCGGGAATCTCAATCAGCCCCAGCATTTT	CASRAGNLNQPQHF
TRBV5-6	TRBD1	NA	TRBJ2-1	TGTGCCAGCAGCTTTCCGGACAGGGTGAATGAGCAGTTCTTC	CASSFPDRVNEQFF
TRBV20-1	NA	few	TRBJ2-2	TGCAGTGCTCCGGGGTCCGGGGAGCTGTTTTTT	CSAPGSGELFF
TRBV13	TRBD1	few	TRBJ2-3	TGTGCCAGCAGTAATGACAGGGGGCACGGCACAGATACGCAGTATTTT	CASSNDRGHGTDTQYF
TRBV19	NA	NA	TRBJ1-2	TGTGCCAGTAGTATATCCGGGGGGTCGAGTGGCTACACCTTC	CASSISGGSSGYTF
TRBV2	TRBD1	NA	TRBJ2-3	TGTGCCAGCATCCCGCAGGGGGTAATAGGCACAGATACGCAGTATTTT	CASIPQGVIGTDTQYF
TRBV16	NA	few	TRBJ2-1	TGTGCCAGCAGCCAATCCGGCAATGAGCAGTTCTTC	CASSQSGNEQFF
TRBV5-4	NA	NA	TRBJ2-3	TGTGCCAGCAGCTTTGGGGGCGCTGAGGATACGCAGTATTTT	CASSFGGAEDTQYF
TRBV19	TRBD1	NA	TRBJ2-2	TGTGCCAGTAGTCCTACAGGGGGCTTATGGGATACCGGGGAGCTGTTTTTT	CASSPTGGLWDTGELFF